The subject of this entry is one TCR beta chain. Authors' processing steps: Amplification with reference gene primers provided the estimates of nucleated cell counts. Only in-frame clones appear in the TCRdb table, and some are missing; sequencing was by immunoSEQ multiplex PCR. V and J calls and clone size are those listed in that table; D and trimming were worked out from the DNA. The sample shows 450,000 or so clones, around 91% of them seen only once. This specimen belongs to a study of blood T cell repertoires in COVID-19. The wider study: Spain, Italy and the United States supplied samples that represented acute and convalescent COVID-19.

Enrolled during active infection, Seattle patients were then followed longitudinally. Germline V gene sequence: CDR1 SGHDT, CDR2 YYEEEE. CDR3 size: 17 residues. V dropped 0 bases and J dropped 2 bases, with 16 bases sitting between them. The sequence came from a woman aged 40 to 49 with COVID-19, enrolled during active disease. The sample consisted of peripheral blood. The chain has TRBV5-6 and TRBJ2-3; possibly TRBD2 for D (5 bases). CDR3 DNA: TGTGCCAGCAGCTTGGAGTTGGCGAGCGGCATCACAGATACGCAGTATTTT. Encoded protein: CASSLELASGITDTQYF.